This entry describes one TCR beta chain. This sample stems from a study of blood T cell repertoires in COVID-19. Across the whole study: Samples of COVID-19 (acute and convalescent) were obtained from the United States, Italy and Spain. PBMCs, B-cell-depleted T cells, or T cells provided the cDNA or gDNA that made up the material.

Per the original methods: How many nucleated cells were present was estimated from reference gene primer amplification. Assay: immunoSEQ multiplex PCR; the TCRdb copy retains only in-frame clones and omits some. V, J and clone size were drawn from that table, and D and trimming were deduced from the DNA. The profile shows roughly 80,000 clones, around nine tenths of them singletons. The CDR3 runs to 14 residues. CDR1 and CDR2 (germline): ENHRY, SYGVKD. The junction had 6 bases not matched to a gene; V was cut back by 6 bases and J by 6 bases. The clonotype originates from a woman in her fifties or sixties with acute or convalescent COVID-19. This chain links TRBV10-3 with TRBJ2-3, with 10 bases fitting TRBD2. Sequencing input: peripheral blood. CDR3 region: CAIRAGGGADTQYF. The CDR3 nucleotides are TGTGCCATCAGAGCGGGAGGGGGGGCCGATACGCAGTATTTT.